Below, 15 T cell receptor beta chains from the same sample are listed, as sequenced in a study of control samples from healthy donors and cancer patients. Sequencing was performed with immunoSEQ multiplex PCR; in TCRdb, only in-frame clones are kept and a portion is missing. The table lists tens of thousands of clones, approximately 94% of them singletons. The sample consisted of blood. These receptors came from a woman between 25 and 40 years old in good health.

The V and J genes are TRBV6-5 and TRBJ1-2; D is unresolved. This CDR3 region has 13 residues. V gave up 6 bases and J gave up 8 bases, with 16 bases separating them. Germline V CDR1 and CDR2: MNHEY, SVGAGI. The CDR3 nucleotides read TGTGCCAGCAGGTCGCCCGGAGCTACGGGCTACACCTTC. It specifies CASRSPGATGYTF.

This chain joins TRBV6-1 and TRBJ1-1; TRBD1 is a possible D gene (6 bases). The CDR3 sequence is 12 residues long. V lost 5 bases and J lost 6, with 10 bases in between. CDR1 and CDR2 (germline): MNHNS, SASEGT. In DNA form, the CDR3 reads TGTGCCAGCAGTCCCGACAGGCCTGAAGCTTTCTTT. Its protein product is CASSPDRPEAFF.

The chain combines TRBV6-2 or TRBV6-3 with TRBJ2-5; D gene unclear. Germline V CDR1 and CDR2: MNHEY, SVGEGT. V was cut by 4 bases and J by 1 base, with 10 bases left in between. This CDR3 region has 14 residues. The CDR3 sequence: CASSLAAPQETQYF. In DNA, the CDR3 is TGTGCCAGCAGTTTGGCGGCCCCCCAAGAGACCCAGTACTTC.

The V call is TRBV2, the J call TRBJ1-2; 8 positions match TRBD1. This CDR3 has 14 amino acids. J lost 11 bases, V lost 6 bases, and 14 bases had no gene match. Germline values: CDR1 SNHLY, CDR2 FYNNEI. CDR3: CASSDDRGFAGYTF. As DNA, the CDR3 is TGTGCCAGCAGCGATGACAGGGGTTTTGCTGGGTACACCTTC.

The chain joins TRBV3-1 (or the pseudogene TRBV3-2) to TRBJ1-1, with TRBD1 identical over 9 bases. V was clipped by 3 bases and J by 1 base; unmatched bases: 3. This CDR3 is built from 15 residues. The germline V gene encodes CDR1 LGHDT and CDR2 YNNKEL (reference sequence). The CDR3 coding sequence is TGTGCCAGCAGCCATCCGGGACAGGGGAACACTGAAGCTTTCTTT. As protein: CASSHPGQGNTEAFF.

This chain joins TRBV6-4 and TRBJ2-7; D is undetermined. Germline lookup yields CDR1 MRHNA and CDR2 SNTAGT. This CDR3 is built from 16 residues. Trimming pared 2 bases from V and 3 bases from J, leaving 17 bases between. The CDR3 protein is CASSDLGSECFYEQYF. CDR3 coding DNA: TGTGCCAGCAGTGACCTCGGTTCAGAGTGCTTCTACGAGCAGTACTTC.

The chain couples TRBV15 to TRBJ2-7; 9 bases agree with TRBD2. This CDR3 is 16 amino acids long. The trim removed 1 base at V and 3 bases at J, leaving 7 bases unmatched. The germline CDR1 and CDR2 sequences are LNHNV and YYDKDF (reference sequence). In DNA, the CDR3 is TGTGCCACCAGCAGAGCCAAGCTAGCGGGATTCTACGAGCAGTACTTC. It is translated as CATSRAKLAGFYEQYF.

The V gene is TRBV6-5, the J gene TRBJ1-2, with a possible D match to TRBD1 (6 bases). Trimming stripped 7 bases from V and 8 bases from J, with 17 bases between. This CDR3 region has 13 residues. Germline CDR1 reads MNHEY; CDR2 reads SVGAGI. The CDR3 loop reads CASNMDRGWGYTF. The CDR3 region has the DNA TGTGCCAGCAATATGGACAGAGGTTGGGGCTACACCTTC.

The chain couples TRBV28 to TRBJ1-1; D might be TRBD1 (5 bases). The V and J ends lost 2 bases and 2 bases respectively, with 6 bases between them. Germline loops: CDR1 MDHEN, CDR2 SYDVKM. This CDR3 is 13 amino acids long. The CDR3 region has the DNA TGTGCCAGCAGTTTAGGGGGTAACACTGAAGCTTTCTTT. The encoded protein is CASSLGGNTEAFF.

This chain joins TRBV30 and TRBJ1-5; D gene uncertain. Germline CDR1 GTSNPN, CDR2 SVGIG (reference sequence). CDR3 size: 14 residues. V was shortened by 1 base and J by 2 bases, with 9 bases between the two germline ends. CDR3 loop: CAWSDGRGNQPQHF. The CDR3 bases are TGTGCCTGGAGTGACGGAAGGGGCAATCAGCCCCAGCATTTT.

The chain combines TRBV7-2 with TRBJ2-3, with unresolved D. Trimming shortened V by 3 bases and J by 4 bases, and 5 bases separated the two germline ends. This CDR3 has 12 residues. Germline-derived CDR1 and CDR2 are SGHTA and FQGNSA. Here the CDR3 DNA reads TGTGCCAGCAGCTTTGGGCCAGATACGCAGTATTTT. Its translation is CASSFGPDTQYF.

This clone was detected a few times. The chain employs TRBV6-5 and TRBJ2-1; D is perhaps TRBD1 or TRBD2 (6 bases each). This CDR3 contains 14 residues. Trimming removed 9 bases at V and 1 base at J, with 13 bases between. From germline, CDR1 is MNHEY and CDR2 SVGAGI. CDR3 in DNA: TGTGCCAGTTCGGGGGCAGGGTCCTACAATGAGCAGTTCTTC. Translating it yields CASSGAGSYNEQFF.

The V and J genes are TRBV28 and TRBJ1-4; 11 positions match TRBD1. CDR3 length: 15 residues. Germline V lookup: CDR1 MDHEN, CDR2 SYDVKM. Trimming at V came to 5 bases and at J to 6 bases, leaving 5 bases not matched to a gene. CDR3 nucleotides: TGTGCCAGCAGTAATTGGGGACAGGGGGATGAAAAACTGTTTTTT. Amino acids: CASSNWGQGDEKLFF.

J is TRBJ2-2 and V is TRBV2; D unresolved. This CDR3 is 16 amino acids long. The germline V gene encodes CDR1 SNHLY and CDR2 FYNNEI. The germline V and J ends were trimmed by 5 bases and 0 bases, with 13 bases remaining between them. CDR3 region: CASSLIVMSNTGELFF. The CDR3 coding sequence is TGTGCCAGCAGTTTGATTGTTATGTCGAACACCGGGGAGCTGTTTTTT.

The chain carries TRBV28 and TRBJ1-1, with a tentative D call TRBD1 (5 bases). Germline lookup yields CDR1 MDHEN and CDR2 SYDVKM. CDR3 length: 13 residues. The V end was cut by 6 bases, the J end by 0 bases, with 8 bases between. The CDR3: CASRWGLNTEAFF. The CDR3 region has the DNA TGTGCCAGCAGGTGGGGGTTGAACACTGAAGCTTTCTTT.